The clone carrying this T cell receptor beta chain was seen many times. Its cognate antigen is unknown. The data derive from a study of regulatory T cells in long-lasting Graves disease. Study in general: Antithyroid drug exposure in newly diagnosed Graves' patients had lasted under 3 months.

V shed 5 bases and J shed 3 bases, with 12 bases lying between them. CDR1 SGHNT and CDR2 YYREEE come from the germline V gene (reference sequence). The CDR3 has 13 amino acids. Broader study findings: Repertoires from persistent disease leaned toward TRBV28, TRBJ1-2 and TRBJ2-5.

The time point denotes: newly diagnosed GD, antithyroid drugs for less than 3 months. From PBMCs, RNA was extracted and then used to make the TCR library. A peripheral blood sample, 7 to 9.5 milliliters in volume, was drawn into EDTA tubes. Arm-PCR of CDR3 regions with iRepertoire HTBI primers generated TCR beta libraries. Each CDR3 protein gets one entry after TCRdb re-called the multiplex PCR reads with MiXCR. The sample yields 240,000 or so distinct CDR3 sequences, around 20% seen once. This clonotype was sampled from a female donor with Graves disease. The rearrangement uses TRBV5-4 and TRBJ2-7; D is ambiguous. The source material was peripheral blood mononuclear cells (PBMCs), sampled at new diagnosis, from a patient treated with antithyroid drugs. CDR3 residues: CASSKDGFYEQYF. CDR3 DNA sequence: TGTGCCAGCAGTAAAGACGGATTCTACGAGCAGTACTTC.